This TCR beta chain was identified in a study of blood T cell repertoires in COVID-19. Study information: COVID-19 samples, acute and convalescent, were from the United States, Italy and Spain.

Sequencing was performed with immunoSEQ multiplex PCR; in TCRdb, only in-frame clones are kept and a portion is missing. The sample holds around 25,000 clones, over 85% seen once. Germline-derived CDR1 and CDR2 are SGDLS and YYNGEE. The CDR3 spans 15 residues. V was pared by 0 bases and J by 4 bases, with 5 bases of the junction left unmatched. Specimen: peripheral blood. This clonotype originated in a human donor in a cohort sampled during active COVID-19. The gene calls are TRBV9 and TRBJ1-2; 8 nucleotides align to TRBD1. The CDR3 nucleotides are TGTGCCAGCAGCGTAGGGACAGGGAGAGCCTATGGCTACACCTTC. It translates to CASSVGTGRAYGYTF.